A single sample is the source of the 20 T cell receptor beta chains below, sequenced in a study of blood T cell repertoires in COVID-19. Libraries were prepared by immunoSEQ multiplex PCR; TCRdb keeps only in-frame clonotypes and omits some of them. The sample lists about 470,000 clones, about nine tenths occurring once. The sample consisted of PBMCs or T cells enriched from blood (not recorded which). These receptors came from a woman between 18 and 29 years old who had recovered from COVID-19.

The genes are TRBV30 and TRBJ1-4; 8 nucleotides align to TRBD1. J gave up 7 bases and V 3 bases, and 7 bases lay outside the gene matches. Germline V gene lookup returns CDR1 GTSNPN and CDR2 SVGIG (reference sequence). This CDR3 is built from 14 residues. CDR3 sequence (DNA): TGTGCCTGGAGCCGGGGGACAGGAGGTGAAAAACTGTTTTTT. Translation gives CAWSRGTGGEKLFF.

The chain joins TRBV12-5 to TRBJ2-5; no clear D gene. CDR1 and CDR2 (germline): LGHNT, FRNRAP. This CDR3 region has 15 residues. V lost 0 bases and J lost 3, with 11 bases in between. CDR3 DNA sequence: TGTGCTAGTGGTTTGGTAGTCAGAGAGGAAGAGACCCAGTACTTC. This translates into CASGLVVREEETQYF.

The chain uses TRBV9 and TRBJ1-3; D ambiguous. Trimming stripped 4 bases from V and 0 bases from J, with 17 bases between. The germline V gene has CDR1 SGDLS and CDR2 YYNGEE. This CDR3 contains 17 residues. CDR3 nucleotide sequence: TGTGCCAGCAGCCCCTCACCGGGAGGACCCTCTGGAAACACCATATATTTT. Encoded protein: CASSPSPGGPSGNTIYF.

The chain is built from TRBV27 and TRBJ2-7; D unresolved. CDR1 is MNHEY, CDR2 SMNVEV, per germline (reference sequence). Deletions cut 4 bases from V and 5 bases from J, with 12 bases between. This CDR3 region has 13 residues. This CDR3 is CASSSTARDEQYF. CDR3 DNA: TGTGCCAGCAGTTCTACGGCTCGGGACGAGCAGTACTTC.

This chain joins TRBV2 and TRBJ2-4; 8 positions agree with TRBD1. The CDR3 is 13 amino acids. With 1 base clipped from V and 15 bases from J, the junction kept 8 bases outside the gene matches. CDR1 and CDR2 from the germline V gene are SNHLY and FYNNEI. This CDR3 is CASSEETGGIWYF. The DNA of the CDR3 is TGTGCCAGCAGTGAAGAAACAGGGGGGATCTGGTACTTC.

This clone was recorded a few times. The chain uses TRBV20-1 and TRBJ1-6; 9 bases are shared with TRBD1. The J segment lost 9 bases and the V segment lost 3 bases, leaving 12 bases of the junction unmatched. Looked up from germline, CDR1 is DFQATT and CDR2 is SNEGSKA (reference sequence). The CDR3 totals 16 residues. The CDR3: CSASGIPGQGGSPLHF. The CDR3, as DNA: TGCAGTGCTAGTGGTATCCCGGGACAGGGTGGTTCACCCCTCCACTTT.

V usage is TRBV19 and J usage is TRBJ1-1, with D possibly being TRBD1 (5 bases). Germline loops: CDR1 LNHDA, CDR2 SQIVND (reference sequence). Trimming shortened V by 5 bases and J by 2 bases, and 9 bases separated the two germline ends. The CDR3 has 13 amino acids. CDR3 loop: CASSEGANTEAFF. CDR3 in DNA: TGTGCCAGTAGTGAAGGGGCTAACACTGAAGCTTTCTTT.

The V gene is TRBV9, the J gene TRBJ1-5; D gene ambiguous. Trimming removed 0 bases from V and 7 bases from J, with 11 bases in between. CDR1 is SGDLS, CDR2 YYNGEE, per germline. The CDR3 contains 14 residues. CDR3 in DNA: TGTGCCAGCAGCGTAGTACCCGACTCGCAGCCCCAGCATTTT. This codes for CASSVVPDSQPQHF.

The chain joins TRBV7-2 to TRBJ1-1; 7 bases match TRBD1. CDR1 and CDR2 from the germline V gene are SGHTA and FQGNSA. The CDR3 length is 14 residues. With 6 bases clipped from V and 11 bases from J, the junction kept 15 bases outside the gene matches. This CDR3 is CASSPYQDRVKAFF. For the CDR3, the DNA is TGTGCCAGCAGTCCATACCAAGACAGGGTTAAGGCTTTCTTT.

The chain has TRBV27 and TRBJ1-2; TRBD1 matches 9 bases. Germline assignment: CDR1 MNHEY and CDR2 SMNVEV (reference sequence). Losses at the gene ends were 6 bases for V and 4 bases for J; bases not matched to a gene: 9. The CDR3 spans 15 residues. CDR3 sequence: CASSATGGPLYGYTF. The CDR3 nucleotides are TGTGCCAGCAGCGCTACAGGGGGCCCTCTCTATGGCTACACCTTC.

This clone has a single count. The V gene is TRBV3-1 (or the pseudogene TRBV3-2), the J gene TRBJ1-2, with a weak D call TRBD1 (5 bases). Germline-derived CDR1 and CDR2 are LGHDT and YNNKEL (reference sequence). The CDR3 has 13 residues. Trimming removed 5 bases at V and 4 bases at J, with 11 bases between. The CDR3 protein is CASSITGAYGYTF. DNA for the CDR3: TGTGCCAGCAGCATCACTGGGGCCTATGGCTACACCTTC.

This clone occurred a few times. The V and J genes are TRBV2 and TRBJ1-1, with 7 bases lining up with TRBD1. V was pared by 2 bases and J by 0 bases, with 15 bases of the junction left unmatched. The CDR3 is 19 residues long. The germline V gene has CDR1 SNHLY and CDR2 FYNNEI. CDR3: CASSEPGEDRPFMNTEAFF. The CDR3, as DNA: TGTGCCAGCAGTGAACCCGGGGAGGACAGGCCTTTCATGAACACTGAAGCTTTCTTT.

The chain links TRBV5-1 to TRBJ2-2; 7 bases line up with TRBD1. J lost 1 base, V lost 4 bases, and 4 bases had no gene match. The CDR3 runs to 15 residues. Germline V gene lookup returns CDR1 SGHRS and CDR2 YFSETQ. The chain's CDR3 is CASSRDSVNTGELFF. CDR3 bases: TGCGCCAGCAGCAGGGACAGCGTGAACACCGGGGAGCTGTTTTTT.

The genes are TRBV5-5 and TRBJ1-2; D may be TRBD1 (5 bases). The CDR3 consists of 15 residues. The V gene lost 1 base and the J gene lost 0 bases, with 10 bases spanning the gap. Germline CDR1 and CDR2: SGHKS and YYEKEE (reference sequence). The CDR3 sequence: CASSLLTETNYGYTF. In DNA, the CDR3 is TGTGCCAGCAGCTTGTTGACAGAGACTAACTATGGCTACACCTTC.

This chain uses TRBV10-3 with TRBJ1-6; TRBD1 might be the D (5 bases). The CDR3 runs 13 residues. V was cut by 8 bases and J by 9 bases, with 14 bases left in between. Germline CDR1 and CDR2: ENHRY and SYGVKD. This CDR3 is CAIGGQGSSPLHF. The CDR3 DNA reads TGTGCCATCGGTGGGCAGGGTAGTTCACCCCTCCACTTT.

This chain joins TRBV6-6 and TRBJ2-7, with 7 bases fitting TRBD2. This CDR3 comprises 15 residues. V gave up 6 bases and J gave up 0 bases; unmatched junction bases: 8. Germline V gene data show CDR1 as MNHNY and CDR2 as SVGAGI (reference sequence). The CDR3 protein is CASRGSSGSSYEQYF. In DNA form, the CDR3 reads TGTGCCAGCAGAGGTTCTAGCGGTAGCTCCTACGAGCAGTACTTC.

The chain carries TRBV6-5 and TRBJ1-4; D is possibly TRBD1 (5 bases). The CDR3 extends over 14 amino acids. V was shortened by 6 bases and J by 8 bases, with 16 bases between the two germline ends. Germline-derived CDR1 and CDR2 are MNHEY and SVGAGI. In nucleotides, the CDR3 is TGTGCCAGCAGCTCCCCCAGGGTAGGAGAAAAACTGTTTTTT. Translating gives CASSSPRVGEKLFF.

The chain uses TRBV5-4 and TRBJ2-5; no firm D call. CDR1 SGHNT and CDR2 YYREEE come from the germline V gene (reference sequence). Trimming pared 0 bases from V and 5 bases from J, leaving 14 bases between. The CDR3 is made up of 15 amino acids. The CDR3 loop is CASSLGAPGGETQYF. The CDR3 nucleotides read TGTGCCAGCAGCTTGGGGGCCCCCGGTGGGGAGACCCAGTACTTC.

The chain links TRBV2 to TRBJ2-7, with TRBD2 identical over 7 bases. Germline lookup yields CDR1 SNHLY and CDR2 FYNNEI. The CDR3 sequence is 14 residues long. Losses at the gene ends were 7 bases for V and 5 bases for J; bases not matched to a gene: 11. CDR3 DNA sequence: TGTGCCAGCACGTCTGCACCGGGAGGAGACGAGCAGTACTTC. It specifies CASTSAPGGDEQYF.

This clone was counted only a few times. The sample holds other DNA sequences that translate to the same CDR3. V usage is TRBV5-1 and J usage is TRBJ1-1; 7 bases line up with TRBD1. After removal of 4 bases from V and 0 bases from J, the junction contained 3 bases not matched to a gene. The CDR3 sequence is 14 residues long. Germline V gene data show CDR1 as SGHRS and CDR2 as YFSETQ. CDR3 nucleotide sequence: TGCGCCAGCAGCCCTGGGACAGTGAACACTGAAGCTTTCTTT. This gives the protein CASSPGTVNTEAFF.